This TCR beta chain was captured in a study of CD8 T cells in ankylosing spondylitis. Study outcomes and limitations: In ankylosing spondylitis patients, matched synovial fluid reportedly showed significant enrichment of disease-linked clones. Blood of patients with ankylosing spondylitis appeared to be characterized by a TCR beta motif of roughly eight highly homologous variants. Relatively scarce in peripheral blood, disease-linked clones were CD8+.

This clonotype has just a few counts. Its antigen is currently unknown. The germline gene is not matched at one end of the junction; a read error may be the cause. Researchers built TCR beta libraries using quantitative 5'-RACE with molecular barcodes. TCRdb passed the 5' RACE reads through MiXCR, listing each CDR3 protein once. Here the sample spans 250,000 to 350,000 distinct CDR3 sequences, 20% being singletons. Germline loops: CDR1 DFQATT, CDR2 SNEGSKA (reference sequence). CDR3 size: 14 residues. This sequence originates from a male donor with ankylosing spondylitis or in good health (not recorded which). The gene calls are TRBV20-1 and TRBJ2-5, with 10 bases identical to TRBD2. Sequences were obtained from blood, either unsorted or a sorted T cell fraction (not recorded which). The CDR3 reads CSSRASGGSETQYF. The CDR3 nucleotides are TGCAGTTCTAGGGCTAGCGGGGGTTCGGAGACCCAGTACTTC.